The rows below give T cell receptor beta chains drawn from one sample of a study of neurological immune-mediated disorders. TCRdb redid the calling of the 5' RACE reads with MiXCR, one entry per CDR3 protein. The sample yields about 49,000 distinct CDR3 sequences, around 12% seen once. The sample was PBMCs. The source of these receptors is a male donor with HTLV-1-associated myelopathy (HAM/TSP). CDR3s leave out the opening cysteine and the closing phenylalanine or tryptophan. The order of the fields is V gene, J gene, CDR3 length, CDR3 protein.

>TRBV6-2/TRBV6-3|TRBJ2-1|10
ASSYGYTEQF
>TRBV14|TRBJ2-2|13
ASSRAAERHWELF
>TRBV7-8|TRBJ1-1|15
ASSLAILKGTNTEAF
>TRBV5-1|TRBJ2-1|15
ASSLGDAGSSYNEQF
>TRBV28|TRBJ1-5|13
ASSSRGSNNQPQH
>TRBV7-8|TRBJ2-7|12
ASSLVGRNYEQY
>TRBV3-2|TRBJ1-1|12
ASSPRVGQGSAF
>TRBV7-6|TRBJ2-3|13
ASSLAGGDADTQY
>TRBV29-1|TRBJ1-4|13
SVEVGGTTNEKLF
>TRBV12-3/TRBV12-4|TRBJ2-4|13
ASSSSNLAKNIQY
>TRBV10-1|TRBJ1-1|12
ASSAQRATGQAF
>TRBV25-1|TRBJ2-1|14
ASSESRGRGSDEQF
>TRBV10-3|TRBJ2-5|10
AIATSGETQY
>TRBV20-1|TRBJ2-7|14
SALDVQTGQAYEQY
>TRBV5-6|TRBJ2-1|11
ASSPGRYNEQF
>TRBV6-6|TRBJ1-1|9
ASSADTEAF
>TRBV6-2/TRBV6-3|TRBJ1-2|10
ASSPAGNGYT
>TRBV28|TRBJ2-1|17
ASRLPGLADVRLSNEQF
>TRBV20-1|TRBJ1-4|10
SAKGPNEKLF
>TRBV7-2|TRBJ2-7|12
ASSGARDTYEQY
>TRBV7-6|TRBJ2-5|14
ASSLGNGLLQETQY
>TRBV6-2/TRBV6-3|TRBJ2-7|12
ASRSSGRGNEQY
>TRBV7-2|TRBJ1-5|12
ASSSVDSNQPQH
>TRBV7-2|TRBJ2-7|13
ASSFTGGPNYEQY
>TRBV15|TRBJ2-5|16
ATSREGGQGAVFETQY
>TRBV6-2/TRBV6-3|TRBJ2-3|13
ASSYMGLNTDTQY
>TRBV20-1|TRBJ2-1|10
SARAGYYEQF
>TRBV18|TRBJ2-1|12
ASSPLGVHNEQF
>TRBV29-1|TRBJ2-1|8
SVAHLEQF
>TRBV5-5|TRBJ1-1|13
ASSFRQLIMSEAF
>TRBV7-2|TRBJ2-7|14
ASSLSPGTASYEQY
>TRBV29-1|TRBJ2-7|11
SVGAVSGYEQY
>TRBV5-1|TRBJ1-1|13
ASSLLQGPNTEAF